This TCR beta chain was sequenced in a study of shared clonotypes between healthy human individuals. The CDR3 runs to 15 residues. Trimming shortened V by 6 bases and J by 0 bases, and 14 bases separated the two germline ends. Germline loops: CDR1 MNHEY, CDR2 SVGAGI. This clone was observed once. The method was immunoSEQ multiplex PCR; TCRdb's version includes in-frame clones alone and lacks a portion of them. Of roughly 650,000 clones listed, around 97% were seen once; the top ten hold about 0.06%. This chain joins TRBV6-5 and TRBJ1-2; D might be TRBD1 (5 bases). The sequence derives from a woman aged 30 to 39 in good health. The sequenced sample was naive CD4+ T cells sorted from blood. Regarding subset: CD45RA+ positively selected. This CDR3 is CASRAEGEPNYGYTF. CDR3 coding DNA: TGTGCCAGCAGAGCTGAAGGGGAGCCTAACTATGGCTACACCTTC.